Reported below is one T cell receptor beta chain. Its antigen is undetermined. The junction shows a germline mismatch at one end, possibly a read error. The template was RNA from unsorted bulk tissue. More than 3 cm separated this lung sample from the edge of the tumor. Between August and November 2014, newly diagnosed, chemotherapy-naive lung cancer patients underwent thoracic surgery in China. The source of the sample is a study of tumor and adjacent non-tumor tissue in lung cancer. Whole-study findings and limits: In normal lung, the top 100 clones were significantly more dominant than in tumor. Shorter survival was associated with higher TCR diversity in tumors. Compared with tumor, normal lung showed significantly lower TCR diversity.

The CDR3 runs to 12 residues. TCRbeta libraries were built with three rounds of nested PCR, modified from ARM-PCR. TCRdb called the multiplex PCR reads again in MiXCR, with one record for every CDR3 protein. The sample gives about 75,000 distinct CDR3 sequences, about two thirds of which show up once; approximately 30% is in the top ten. The source material was distant non-tumor lung tissue. The chain combines TRBV12-3 or TRBV12-4 with TRBJ2-7, with D possibly matching TRBD2 (6 bases). This receptor was taken from a woman aged 45-65 years with non-small cell lung cancer. The CDR3 protein is CVSSQPGSGVYF. The CDR3 nucleotides are TGTGTCAGCAGTCAGCCGGGGTCGGGGGTGTACTTC.